This T cell receptor (beta chain) comes out of a study of identical twins. Notes on this clonotype: The antigen remains undetermined.

MiXCR, applied by TCRdb to the 5' RACE reads, yields one record per CDR3 protein. The data contain 700,000 to 950,000 distinct CDR3 sequences, approximately 13% of them singletons. General study findings and limits: Carriage of fewer insertions was seen in abundant cord blood beta clonotypes, whereas memory repertoires showed none. Partial confounding of zero-insertion analyses by invariant MAIT and iNKT cells was possible.

The junction had 6 bases not matched to a gene; V was cut back by 3 bases and J by 3 bases. CDR1 SQVTM and CDR2 ANQGSEA come from the germline V gene. The CDR3 loop spans 15 amino acids. The sample was also reused in another study, on yellow fever vaccine responses in identical twins. That paper states: Twins' vaccine T cell responses reportedly seemed partly convergent and partly personalized.

The chain carries TRBV29-1 and TRBJ2-7, with TRBD2 matching over 12 bases. The TCR originated in a woman younger than 35 in good health. The specimen was PBMCs. CDR3: CSVDYSGLAGYEQYF. The CDR3 nucleotides are TGCAGCGTTGACTACTCGGGACTAGCGGGCTACGAGCAGTACTTC.